This TCR beta chain was identified during a study of control samples from healthy donors and cancer patients. The method was immunoSEQ multiplex PCR; TCRdb's version includes in-frame clones alone and lacks a portion of them. The table lists 90,000 to 140,000 clones, about 80% of them singletons, with around 13% in the top ten. CDR3 length equals 13 residues. CDR1 is MGHRA, CDR2 YSYEKL, per germline. With 3 bases removed from V and 6 bases from J, the gap between germline ends came to 11 bases. Sequencing was performed on blood. This TCR was sampled from a woman in her forties or fifties in good health. V and J are TRBV4-1 and TRBJ1-2; D not certain. The DNA of the CDR3 is TGCGCCAGCAGCCAGCAATGGAGGGATGGCTACACCTTC. Its protein is CASSQQWRDGYTF.